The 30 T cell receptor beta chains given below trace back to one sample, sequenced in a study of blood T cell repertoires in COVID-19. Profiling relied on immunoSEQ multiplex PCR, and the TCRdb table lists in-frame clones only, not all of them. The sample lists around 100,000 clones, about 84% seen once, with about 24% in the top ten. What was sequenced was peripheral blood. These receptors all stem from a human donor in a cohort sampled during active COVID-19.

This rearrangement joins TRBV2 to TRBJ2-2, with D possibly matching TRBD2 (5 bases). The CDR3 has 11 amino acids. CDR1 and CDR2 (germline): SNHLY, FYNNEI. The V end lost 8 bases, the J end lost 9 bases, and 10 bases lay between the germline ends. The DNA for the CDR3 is TGTGCCAGCGGACTCTGGAGGGAGCTGTTTTTT. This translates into CASGLWRELFF.

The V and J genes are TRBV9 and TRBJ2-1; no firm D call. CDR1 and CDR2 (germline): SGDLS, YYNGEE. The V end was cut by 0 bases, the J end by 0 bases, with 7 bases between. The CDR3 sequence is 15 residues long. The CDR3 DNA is TGTGCCAGCAGCGTAGCTACGAGCTCCTACAATGAGCAGTTCTTC. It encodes CASSVATSSYNEQFF. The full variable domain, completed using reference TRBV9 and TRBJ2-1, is DSGVTQTPKHLITATGQRVTLRCSPRSGDLSVYWYQQSLDQGLQFLIQYYNGEERAKGNILERFSAQQFPDLHSELNLSSLELGDSALYFCASSVATSSYNEQFFGPGTRLTVL.

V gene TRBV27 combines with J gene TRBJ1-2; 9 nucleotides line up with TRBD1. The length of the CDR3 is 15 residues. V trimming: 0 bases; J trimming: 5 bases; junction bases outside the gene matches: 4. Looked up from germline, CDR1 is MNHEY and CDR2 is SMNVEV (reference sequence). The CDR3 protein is CASSLSRTGVYGYTF. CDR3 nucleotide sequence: TGTGCCAGCAGTTTATCACGGACAGGGGTATATGGCTACACCTTC.

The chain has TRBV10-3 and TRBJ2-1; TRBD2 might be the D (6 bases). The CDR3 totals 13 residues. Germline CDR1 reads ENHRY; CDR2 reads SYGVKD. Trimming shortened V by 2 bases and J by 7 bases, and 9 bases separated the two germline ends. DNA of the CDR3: TGTGCCATCAGTGAGGGGGCGGGGAATGAGCAGTTCTTC. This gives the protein CAISEGAGNEQFF.

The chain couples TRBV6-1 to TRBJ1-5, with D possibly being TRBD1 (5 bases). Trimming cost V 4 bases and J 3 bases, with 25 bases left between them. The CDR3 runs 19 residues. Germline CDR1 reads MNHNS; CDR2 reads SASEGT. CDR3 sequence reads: CASSVPSPGLPVINQPQHF. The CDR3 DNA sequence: TGTGCCAGCAGTGTCCCCTCCCCGGGACTTCCAGTAATCAATCAGCCCCAGCATTTT.

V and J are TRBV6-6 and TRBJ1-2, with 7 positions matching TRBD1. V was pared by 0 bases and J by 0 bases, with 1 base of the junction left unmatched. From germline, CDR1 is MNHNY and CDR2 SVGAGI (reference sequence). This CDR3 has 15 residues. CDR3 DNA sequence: TGTGCCAGCAGTTACTCGGGACAGTCTAACTATGGCTACACCTTC. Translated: CASSYSGQSNYGYTF.

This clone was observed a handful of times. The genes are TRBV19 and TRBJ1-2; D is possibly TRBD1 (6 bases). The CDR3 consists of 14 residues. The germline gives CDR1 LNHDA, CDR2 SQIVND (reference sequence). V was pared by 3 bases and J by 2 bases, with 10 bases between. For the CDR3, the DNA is TGTGCCAGTAGTATCGGACAGAGAAACTATGGCTACACCTTC. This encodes CASSIGQRNYGYTF.

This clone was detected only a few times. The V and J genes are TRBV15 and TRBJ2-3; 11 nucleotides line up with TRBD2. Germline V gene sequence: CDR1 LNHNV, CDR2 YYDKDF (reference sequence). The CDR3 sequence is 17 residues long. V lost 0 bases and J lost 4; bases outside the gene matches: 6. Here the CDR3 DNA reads TGTGCCACCAGCAGAGATCTTAGCGGGAGGGGGGCAGATACGCAGTATTTT. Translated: CATSRDLSGRGADTQYF.

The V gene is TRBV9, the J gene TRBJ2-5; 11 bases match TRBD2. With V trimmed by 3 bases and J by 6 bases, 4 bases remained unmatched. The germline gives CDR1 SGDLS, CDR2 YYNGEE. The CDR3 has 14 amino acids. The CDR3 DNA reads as TGTGCCAGCAGCGAACTAGCGGGAGTACAGACCCAGTACTTC. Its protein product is CASSELAGVQTQYF.

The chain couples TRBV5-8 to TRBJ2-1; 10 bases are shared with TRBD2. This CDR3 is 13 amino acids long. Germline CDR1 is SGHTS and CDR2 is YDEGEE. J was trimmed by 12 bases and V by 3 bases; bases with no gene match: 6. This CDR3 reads CASSSVRTSGQFF. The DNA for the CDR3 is TGTGCCAGCAGCTCGGTCCGGACTAGCGGGCAGTTCTTC. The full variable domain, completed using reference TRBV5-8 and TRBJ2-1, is EAGVTQSPTHLIKTRGQQATLRCSPISGHTSVYWYQQALGLGLQFLLWYDEGEERNRGNFPPRFSGRQFPNYSSELNVNALELEDSALYLCASSSVRTSGQFFGPGTRLTVL.

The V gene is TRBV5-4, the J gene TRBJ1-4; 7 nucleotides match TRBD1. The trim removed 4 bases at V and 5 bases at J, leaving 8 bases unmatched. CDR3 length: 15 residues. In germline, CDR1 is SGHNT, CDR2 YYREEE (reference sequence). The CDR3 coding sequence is TGTGCCAGCAGCCCTCCGGGACAGCGCAATGAAAAACTGTTTTTT. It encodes CASSPPGQRNEKLFF.

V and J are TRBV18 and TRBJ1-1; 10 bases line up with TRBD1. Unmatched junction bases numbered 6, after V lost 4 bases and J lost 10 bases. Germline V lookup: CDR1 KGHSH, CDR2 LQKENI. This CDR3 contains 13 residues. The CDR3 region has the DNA TGTGCCAGCTCACGACAGGGGGCTGAGGGAGCTTTCTTT. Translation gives CASSRQGAEGAFF.

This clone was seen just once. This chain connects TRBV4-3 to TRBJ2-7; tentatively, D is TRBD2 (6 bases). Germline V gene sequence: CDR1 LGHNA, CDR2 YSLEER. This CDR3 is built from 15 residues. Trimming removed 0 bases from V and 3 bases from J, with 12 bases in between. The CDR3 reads CASSQDYTSFYEQYF. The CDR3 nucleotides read TGCGCCAGCAGCCAAGATTACACTAGCTTCTACGAGCAGTACTTC.

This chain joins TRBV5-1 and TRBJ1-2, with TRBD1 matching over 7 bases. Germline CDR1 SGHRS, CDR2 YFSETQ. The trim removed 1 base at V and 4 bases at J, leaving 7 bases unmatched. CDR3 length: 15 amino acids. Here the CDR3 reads CASSLTLQGTYGYTF. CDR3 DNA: TGCGCCAGCAGCTTGACCTTACAGGGGACCTATGGCTACACCTTC.

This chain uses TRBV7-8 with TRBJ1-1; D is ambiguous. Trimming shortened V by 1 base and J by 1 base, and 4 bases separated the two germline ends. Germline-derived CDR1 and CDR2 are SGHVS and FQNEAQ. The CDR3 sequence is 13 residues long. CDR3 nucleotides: TGTGCCAGCAGCTTAGTAGCGAACACTGAAGCTTTCTTT. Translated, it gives CASSLVANTEAFF.

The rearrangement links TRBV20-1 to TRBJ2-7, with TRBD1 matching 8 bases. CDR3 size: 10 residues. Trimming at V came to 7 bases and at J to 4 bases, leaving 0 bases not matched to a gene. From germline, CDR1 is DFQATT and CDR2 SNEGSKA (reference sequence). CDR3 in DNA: TGCAGTGGGACAGGGTACGAGCAGTACTTC. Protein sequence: CSGTGYEQYF.

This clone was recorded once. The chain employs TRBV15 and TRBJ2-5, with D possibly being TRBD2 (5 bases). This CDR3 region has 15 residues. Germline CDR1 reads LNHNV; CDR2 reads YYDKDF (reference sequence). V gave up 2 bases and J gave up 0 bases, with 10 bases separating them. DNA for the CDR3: TGTGCCACCAGCAGACAGGAGGAGTACCAAGAGACCCAGTACTTC. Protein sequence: CATSRQEEYQETQYF.

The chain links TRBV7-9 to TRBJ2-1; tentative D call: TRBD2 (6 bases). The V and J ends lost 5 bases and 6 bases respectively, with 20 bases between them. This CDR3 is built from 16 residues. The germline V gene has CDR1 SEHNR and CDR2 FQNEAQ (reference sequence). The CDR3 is CASSLPLAYRANEQFF. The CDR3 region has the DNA TGTGCCAGCAGCCTCCCACTAGCATATCGAGCCAATGAGCAGTTCTTC.

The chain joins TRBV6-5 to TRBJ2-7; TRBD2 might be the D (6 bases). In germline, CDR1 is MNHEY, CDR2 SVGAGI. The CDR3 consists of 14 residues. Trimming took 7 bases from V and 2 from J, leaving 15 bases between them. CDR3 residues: CASKTGVGTYEQYF. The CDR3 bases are TGTGCCAGCAAAACGGGAGTAGGGACCTACGAGCAGTACTTC.

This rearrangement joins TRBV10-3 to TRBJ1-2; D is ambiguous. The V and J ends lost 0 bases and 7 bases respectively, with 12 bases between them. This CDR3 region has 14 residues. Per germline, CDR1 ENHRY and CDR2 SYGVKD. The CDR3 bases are TGTGCCATCAGTGAGTCGACTAGAGGGATTGGCTACACCTTC. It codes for CAISESTRGIGYTF.

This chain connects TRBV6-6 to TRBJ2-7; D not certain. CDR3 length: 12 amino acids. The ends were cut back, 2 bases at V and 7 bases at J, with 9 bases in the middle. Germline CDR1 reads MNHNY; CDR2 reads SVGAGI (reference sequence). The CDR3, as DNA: TGTGCCAGCAGTTACCCCCTAACTGAGCAGTACTTC. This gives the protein CASSYPLTEQYF.

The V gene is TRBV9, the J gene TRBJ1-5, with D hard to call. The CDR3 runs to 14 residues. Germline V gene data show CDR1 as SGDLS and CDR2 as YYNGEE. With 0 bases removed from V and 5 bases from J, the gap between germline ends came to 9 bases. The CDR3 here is CASSVGGQYQPQHF. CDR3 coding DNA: TGTGCCAGCAGCGTAGGCGGGCAGTATCAGCCCCAGCATTTT.

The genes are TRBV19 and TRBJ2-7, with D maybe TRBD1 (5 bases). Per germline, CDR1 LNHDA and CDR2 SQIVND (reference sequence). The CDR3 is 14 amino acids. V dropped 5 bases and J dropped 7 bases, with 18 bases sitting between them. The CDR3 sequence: CASSQRQPPWEQYF. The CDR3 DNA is TGTGCCAGTAGTCAGAGACAGCCGCCGTGGGAGCAGTACTTC. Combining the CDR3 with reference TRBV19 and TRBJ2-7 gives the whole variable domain DGGITQSPKYLFRKEGQNVTLSCEQNLNHDAMYWYRQDPGQGLRLIYYSQIVNDFQKGDIAEGYSVSREKKESFPLTVTSAQKNPTAFYLCASSQRQPPWEQYFGPGTRLTVT.

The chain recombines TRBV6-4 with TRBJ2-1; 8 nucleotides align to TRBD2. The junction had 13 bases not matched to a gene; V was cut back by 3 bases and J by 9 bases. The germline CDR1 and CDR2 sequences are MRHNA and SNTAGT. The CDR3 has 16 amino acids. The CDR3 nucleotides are TGTGCCAGCAGTGATAAACCAGGGACTAGTGTTGGTGAGCAGTTCTTC. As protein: CASSDKPGTSVGEQFF.

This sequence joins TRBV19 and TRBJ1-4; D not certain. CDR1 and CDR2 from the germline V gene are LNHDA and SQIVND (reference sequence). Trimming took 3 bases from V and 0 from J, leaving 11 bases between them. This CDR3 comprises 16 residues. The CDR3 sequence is CASSIMAPSTNEKLFF. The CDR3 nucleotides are TGTGCCAGTAGTATTATGGCTCCCTCAACTAATGAAAAACTGTTTTTT.

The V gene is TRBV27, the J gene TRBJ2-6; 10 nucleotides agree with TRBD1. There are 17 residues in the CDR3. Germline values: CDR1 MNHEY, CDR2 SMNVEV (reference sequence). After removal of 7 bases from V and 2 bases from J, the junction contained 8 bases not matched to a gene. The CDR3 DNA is TGTGCCAGCAAGGCGGACAGGGGGATCGCTGGGGCCAACGTCCTGACTTTC. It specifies CASKADRGIAGANVLTF.

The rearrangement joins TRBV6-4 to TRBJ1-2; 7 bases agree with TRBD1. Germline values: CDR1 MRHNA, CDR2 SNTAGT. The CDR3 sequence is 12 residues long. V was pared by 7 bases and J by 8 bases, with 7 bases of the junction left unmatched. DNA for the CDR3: TGTGCCAGCAAACAGGGGATCGGGGGCTACACCTTC. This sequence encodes CASKQGIGGYTF.

CDR3: CASSLVGTGMAGELFF. The CDR3 nucleotides read TGTGCCAGCAGCTTAGTCGGGACAGGGATGGCCGGGGAGCTGTTTTTT. The chain is built from TRBV7-3 and TRBJ2-2; TRBD1 agrees at 9 bases. The V gene end was trimmed by 2 bases and the J gene end by 6 bases; junction bases not matched to a gene: 7. The CDR3 covers 16 residues. The V gene's germline CDR1 is SGHTA and CDR2 FQGTGA.

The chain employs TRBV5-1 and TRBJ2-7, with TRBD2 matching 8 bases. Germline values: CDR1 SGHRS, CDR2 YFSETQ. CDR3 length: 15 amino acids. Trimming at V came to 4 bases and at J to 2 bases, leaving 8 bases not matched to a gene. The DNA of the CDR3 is TGCGCCAGCAGCCCGGGACTAGAGAGCCCCTACGAGCAGTACTTC. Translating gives CASSPGLESPYEQYF.

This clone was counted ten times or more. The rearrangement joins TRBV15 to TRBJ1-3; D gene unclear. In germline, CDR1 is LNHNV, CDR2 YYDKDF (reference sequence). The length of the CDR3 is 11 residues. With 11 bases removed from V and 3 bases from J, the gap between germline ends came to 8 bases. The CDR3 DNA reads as TGTGCCGGGGAGGGTGGAAACACCATATATTTT. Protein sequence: CAGEGGNTIYF.